The 2 T cell receptor beta chains given below trace back to one sample, sequenced in a study of cytomegalovirus exposure and HLA in healthy donors. Assay used: immunoSEQ multiplex PCR; TCRdb lists only in-frame clones, some missing. This sample has roughly 200,000 clones, with about 81% found just once. Sample: PBMCs. Receptor source: a woman aged 25 to 45 in good health and CMV-seronegative.

The chain joins TRBV28 to TRBJ2-5, with 8 bases aligning to TRBD1. V was clipped by 6 bases and J by 1 base; unmatched bases: 7. The CDR3 extends over 15 amino acids. Germline lookup yields CDR1 MDHEN and CDR2 SYDVKM. The CDR3 DNA follows: TGTGCCAGCAGCTCGGGACAGGTCACCCAAGAGACCCAGTACTTC. Translated, it gives CASSSGQVTQETQYF. The complete variable domain, with remaining parts taken from reference TRBV28 and TRBJ2-5, reads DVKVTQSSRYLVKRTGEKVFLECVQDMDHENMFWYRQDPGLGLRLIYFSYDVKMKEKGDIPEGYSVSREKKERFSLILESASTNQTSMYLCASSSGQVTQETQYFGPGTRLLVL.

With regard to this clone: Germline and junction disagree at one end, which may indicate a read error. The chain carries TRBV18 and TRBJ2-2; 8 bases line up with TRBD2. Germline-derived CDR1 and CDR2 are KGHSH and LQKENI. CDR3 length: 18 residues. This CDR3 is CASSPGLGTRGNAGELFF. The CDR3 DNA reads as TGTGCCAGCTCACCGGGACTTGGGACTAGGGGGAACGCCGGGGAGCTGTTTTTT.